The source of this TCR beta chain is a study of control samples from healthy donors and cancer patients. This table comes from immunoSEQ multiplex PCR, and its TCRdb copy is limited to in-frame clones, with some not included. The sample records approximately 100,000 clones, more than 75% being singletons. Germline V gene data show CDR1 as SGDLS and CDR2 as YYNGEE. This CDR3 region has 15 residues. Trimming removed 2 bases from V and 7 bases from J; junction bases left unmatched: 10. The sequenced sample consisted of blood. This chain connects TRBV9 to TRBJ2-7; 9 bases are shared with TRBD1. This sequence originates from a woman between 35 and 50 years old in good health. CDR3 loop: CASSVGGQGFGEQYF. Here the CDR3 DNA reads TGTGCCAGCAGCGTCGGGGGACAGGGTTTTGGTGAGCAGTACTTC.